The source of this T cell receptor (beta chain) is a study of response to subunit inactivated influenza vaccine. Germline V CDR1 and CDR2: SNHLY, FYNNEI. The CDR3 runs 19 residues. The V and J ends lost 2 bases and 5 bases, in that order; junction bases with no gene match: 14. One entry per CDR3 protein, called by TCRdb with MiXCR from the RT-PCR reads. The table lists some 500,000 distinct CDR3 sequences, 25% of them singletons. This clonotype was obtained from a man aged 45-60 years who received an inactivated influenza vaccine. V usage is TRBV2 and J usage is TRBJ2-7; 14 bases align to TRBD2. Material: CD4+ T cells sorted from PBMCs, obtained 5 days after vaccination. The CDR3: CASSEPGLAGVTTEDEQYF. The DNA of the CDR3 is TGTGCCAGCAGTGAACCGGGACTAGCGGGAGTTACGACCGAGGACGAGCAGTACTTC.